Included here is one T cell receptor beta chain sequence, with context. Its cognate antigen is unknown. This sample was included in a study of T cell responses to AZD1222 COVID-19 vaccine. Study-wide findings and caveats: Among spike-specific TCRs, nearly half reportedly target unmutated variant regions.

Libraries were prepared by immunoSEQ multiplex PCR; TCRdb keeps only in-frame clonotypes and omits some of them. Here the sample spans roughly 100,000 clones, about nine tenths being singletons. Trimming took 0 bases from V and 7 from J, leaving 12 bases between them. CDR1 and CDR2 (germline): KGHSH, LQKENI. The CDR3 sequence is 14 residues long. The origin of this receptor is an adult who received the AZD1222 COVID-19 vaccine. The material was peripheral blood, obtained 28 days after the second AZD1222 dose. The chain uses TRBV18 and TRBJ2-5; D perhaps matches TRBD2 (5 bases). CDR3 region: CASSPPPSLRTQYF. DNA of the CDR3: TGTGCCAGCTCACCACCGCCTAGCCTTAGGACCCAGTACTTC.